The present entry profiles one TCR beta chain with its context. Its specificity is unknown. A read error may explain this, as a much larger clone is one base away. One entry per CDR3 protein, called by TCRdb with MiXCR from the reads. The sample lists 150,000 to 200,000 distinct CDR3 sequences, under 25% seen once, with approximately 3% in the top ten. This specimen comes from a study of T cell repertoires in cytomegalovirus infection. This CDR3 contains 14 residues. The ends lost 5 bases at V and 10 bases at J; junction bases unmatched: 8. Study observations and caveats: HLA-C-restricted TCR beta clonotypes specific for CMV led the ex vivo response.

The specimen sequenced was PBMCs. This clonotype was sampled from a human donor in good health (CMV status not recorded). Some clones in this sample may be carry-over from other donors' samples. This rearrangement joins TRBV12-3 or TRBV12-4 to TRBJ1-6, with 7 bases aligning to TRBD1. In DNA, the CDR3 is TGTGCCAGCAGTCCGACAGGGAAAAACTCACCCCTCCACTTT. Protein: CASSPTGKNSPLHF.